This TCR beta chain was found in a study of T cell responses to AZD1222 COVID-19 vaccine (TCRdb year 2021). A note on the overall study: AZD1222 recipients given second doses at about 4 weeks or at about 12 weeks were pooled, since spike-specific TCR depth and breadth were not found to differ between the two schedules. Trial participants were enrolled into age subgroups of 18-55, 56-69 and 70-plus years, which contained roughly 140, 27 and 60 TCR-sequenced participants, respectively. A total of roughly 240 trial participants underwent TCR sequencing, of whom approximately 210 received two doses of AZD1222 and 26 received two doses of the MenACWY control vaccine.

Results and caveats for the whole study, not just this receptor: After two AZD1222 doses, spike-specific TCR breadth and depth were significantly higher than at day 0 and than in MenACWY recipients. Reportedly, almost half of the unique spike-specific TCRs recognized epitopes lying outside the regions that are mutated in the B.1.351 and B.1.1.7 variants. Only a handful of AZD1222 recipients were SARS-CoV-2 seropositive at baseline, limiting conclusions about previously exposed vaccinees. The vaccine-associated CD4 TCRs covered the entire spike protein, and the dominant responses fell in regions 160-218 and 743-854. Because no day 14 peak-response samples were available, the repertoires could be characterized only after the peak T cell response. Participants were mostly white British, with more females than males. The authors suggested clonal diversity may have been underestimated. In the small 56-69-year group, the increase in depth fell short of significance, most likely because of low power.

The CDR3 regions of human TCRbeta chains were subjected to immunosequencing. As for the authors' bioinformatics: TCRs in the repertoires were matched against a reference library of SARS-CoV-2-specific TCRs that had been generated with the MIRA antigen-specificity platform. Breadth was defined as the fraction of unique TCRs that were SARS-CoV-2-associated. Depth was defined as the fraction of total T cells that were SARS-CoV-2-associated. Using the MIRA data, every spike-specific TCR was mapped to the spike region that the TCR reacted to and assigned to either a CD4 or a CD8 class. Log10-transformed breadth and depth values were compared by one-way ANOVA with Sidak's multiple comparisons tests. In TCRdb, the immuneACCESS table is reduced to in-frame sequences with V and J assigned. These tables do not hold every clone; where another copy was compared, an unresolved V gene accounts for under half, and the others remain unexplained. V, J and clone size are those of that table, while D and trimming were read from the DNA. The sample has 100,000 or so clones on record, approximately 90% of them singletons. About 3.3% of the sample is taken by the ten largest.

Turning to this clone: Its binding antigen is unknown. Base quality data are lacking; no much larger clone is found one base away.

The sample's time point label, in plain terms: baseline before first vaccination. Vaccinee samples came from UK trials COV001 and COV002, including a single-blind randomized controlled phase 2/3 trial of AZD1222 (ChAdOx1 nCoV-19) in healthy adults. Trial participant PBMC samples were collected at day 0 and day 28 after the second dose for TCRbeta chain sequencing. CDR1 and CDR2 were assigned from the germline V gene as ENHRY and SYGVKD. The V end loses 4 bases and the J end loses 5 bases, and a stretch of 14 bases separates them. The CDR3 starts with the cysteine, ends with the phenylalanine, and has 14 residues. Only the CDR3 DNA is retained, 42 bases long and in frame from the first base.

This TCR derives from an adult in good health. This material consisted of peripheral blood, taken on day 0 of AZD1222 vaccination. This receptor chain uses TRBV10-3 and TRBJ1-1; the D gene remains uncertain. This receptor has the CDR3 CAISALGLGTEAFF. The DNA is as follows: TGTGCCATCAGTGCTTTAGGGCTGGGAACTGAAGCTTTCTTT.